The 9 T cell receptor beta chains presented below share a single source sample, sequenced in a study of T cells in Graves' hyperthyroidism and ophthalmopathy. RNA transcripts served as the template for amplifying TCR beta CDR3 regions. Carried out on the TCR CDR3, a first-round RT-PCR used the HTBI primer set. One entry per CDR3 protein results from TCRdb running MiXCR on the multiplex PCR reads. The sample includes about 380,000 distinct CDR3 sequences, about 15% seen only once; the top ten take 8% to 13%. Sequenced: blood. Source of these receptors: a woman aged 60-70 years with Graves' hyperthyroidism.

V is TRBV12-5 and J is TRBJ1-4; 9 bases agree with TRBD1. The CDR3 sequence is 14 residues long. Trimming took 6 bases from V and 6 from J; bases not matched to a gene: 5. Per germline, CDR1 LGHNT and CDR2 FRNRAP. For the CDR3, the DNA is TGTGCTAGTGGCGTGACAGGGGGGGATGAAAAACTGTTTTTT. Translation gives CASGVTGGDEKLFF.

This clonotype was counted a few times. The rearrangement links TRBV11-2 to TRBJ1-6; D gene uncertain. The CDR3 has 14 amino acids. The V and J ends lost 6 bases and 6 bases respectively, with 12 bases between them. Germline V gene lookup returns CDR1 SGHAT and CDR2 FQNNGV. For the CDR3, the DNA is TGTGCCAGCAGTTACTCGGTCGGTAATTCACCCCTCCACTTT. The encoded protein is CASSYSVGNSPLHF.

This clonotype was observed at least ten times. The V gene is TRBV6-1, the J gene TRBJ1-5; D call uncertain. V lost 7 bases and J 2 bases, leaving 15 bases between the germline ends. This CDR3 contains 15 residues. Germline CDR1 reads MNHNS; CDR2 reads SASEGT. The CDR3 reads CASTPTAAGNQPQHF. The CDR3 region has the DNA TGTGCCAGCACCCCTACGGCAGCCGGCAATCAGCCCCAGCATTTT.

This clonotype was counted only a few times. The chain carries TRBV6-2 or TRBV6-3 and TRBJ2-5; unclear D gene. The V gene's germline CDR1 is MNHEY and CDR2 SVGEGT. Trimming left V 10 bases short and J 5 bases short, with 14 bases between. CDR3 length: 12 residues. CDR3 bases: TGTGCCACCACCAATAGGGCTGAGACCCAGTACTTC. As protein: CATTNRAETQYF.

This chain links TRBV4-1 with TRBJ2-7; the D is unclear. CDR3 length: 15 residues. From germline, CDR1 is MGHRA and CDR2 YSYEKL. V was trimmed by 1 base and J by 6 bases, leaving 16 bases between them. CDR3 bases: TGCGCCAGCAGCCAAGTTGAGCAGGCTATGTTCGAGCAGTACTTC. Translated: CASSQVEQAMFEQYF.

As to this clonotype: A much larger clone is a single base away; this may be a read error. Lacking the conserved final phenylalanine or tryptophan, this CDR3 likely reflects a read error. The rearrangement uses TRBV20-1 and TRBJ2-7, with D possibly matching TRBD1 (6 bases). CDR3 length: 15 amino acids. Germline CDR1 reads DFQATT; CDR2 reads SNEGSKA (reference sequence). Trimming shortened V by 5 bases and J by 0 bases, and 17 bases separated the two germline ends. As DNA, the CDR3 is TGCAGTGCTGGCGATATGGGGGCGGGCTCCTACGAGCAGTACCTC. Protein: CSAGDMGAGSYEQYL.

This chain uses TRBV20-1 with TRBJ2-7; the D gene is possibly TRBD2 (6 bases). V dropped 5 bases and J dropped 0 bases, with 17 bases sitting between them. Germline-derived CDR1 and CDR2 are DFQATT and SNEGSKA (reference sequence). The CDR3 runs to 15 residues. For the CDR3, the DNA is TGCAGTGCTGGGGGGATTGCGGAGGTCTCCTACGAGCAGTACTTC. It yields the protein CSAGGIAEVSYEQYF.

This clonotype came up many times. The CDR3, as DNA: TGTGCCAGCAGTAAGTGGGCGGGCGTAGATACGCAGTATTTT. This gives the protein CASSKWAGVDTQYF. This rearrangement joins TRBV28 to TRBJ2-3; D perhaps matches TRBD2 (5 bases). This CDR3 is built from 14 residues. V was pared by 5 bases and J by 5 bases, with 14 bases between. Germline CDR1 reads MDHEN; CDR2 reads SYDVKM.

The chain couples TRBV12-3 or TRBV12-4 to TRBJ2-1; TRBD2 matches at 16 bases. With V trimmed by 7 bases and J by 6 bases, 6 bases remained unmatched. CDR3 length equals 16 residues. The DNA of the CDR3 is TGTGCCAGCACCCCGGGACTAGCGGGAGGGGGCAATGAGCAGTTCTTC. Amino acid sequence: CASTPGLAGGGNEQFF.